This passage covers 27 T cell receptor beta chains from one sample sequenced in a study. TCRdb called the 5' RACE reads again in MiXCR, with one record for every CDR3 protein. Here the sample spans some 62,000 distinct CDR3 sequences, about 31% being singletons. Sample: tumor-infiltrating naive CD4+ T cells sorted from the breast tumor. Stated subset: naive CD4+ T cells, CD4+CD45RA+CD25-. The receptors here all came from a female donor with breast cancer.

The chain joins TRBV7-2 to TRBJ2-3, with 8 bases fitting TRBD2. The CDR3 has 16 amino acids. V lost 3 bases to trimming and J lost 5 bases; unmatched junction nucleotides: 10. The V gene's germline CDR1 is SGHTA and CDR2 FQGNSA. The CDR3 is CASSLSSGLRIDTQYF. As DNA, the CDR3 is TGTGCCAGCAGCTTGTCTAGCGGGCTCCGGATAGATACGCAGTATTTT. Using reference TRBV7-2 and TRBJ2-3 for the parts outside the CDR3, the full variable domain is GAGVSQSPSNKVTEKGKDVELRCDPISGHTALYWYRQSLGQGLEFLIYFQGNSAPDKSGLPSDRFSAERTGGSVSTLTIQRTQQEDSAVYLCASSLSSGLRIDTQYFGPGTRLTVL.

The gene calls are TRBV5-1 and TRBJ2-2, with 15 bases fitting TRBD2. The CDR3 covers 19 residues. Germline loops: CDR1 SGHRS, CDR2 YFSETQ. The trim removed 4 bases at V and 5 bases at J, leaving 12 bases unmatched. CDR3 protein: CASSHRTSGRAGNTGELFF. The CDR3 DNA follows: TGCGCCAGCAGCCACCGGACTAGCGGGAGGGCCGGGAATACCGGGGAGCTGTTTTTT.

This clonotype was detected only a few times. The DNA of the CDR3 is TGTGCCAGCGGCCGACTGCAGAATGAGCAGTTCTTC. Its protein is CASGRLQNEQFF. The gene calls are TRBV27 and TRBJ2-1; D unresolved. V dropped 8 bases and J dropped 7 bases, with 12 bases sitting between them. Germline V CDR1 and CDR2: MNHEY, SMNVEV (reference sequence). This CDR3 comprises 12 residues.

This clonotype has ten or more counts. The CDR3 nucleotides read TGCGCCAGCAGCTTGGGGCTAGCGGGCCCAGATACGCAGTATTTT. It translates to CASSLGLAGPDTQYF. The chain uses TRBV5-1 and TRBJ2-3, with TRBD2 matching 8 bases. V lost 0 bases to trimming and J lost 4 bases; unmatched junction nucleotides: 4. CDR1 is SGHRS and CDR2 is YFSETQ in the germline V gene. The CDR3 loop spans 15 amino acids. The full variable domain, in which reference TRBV5-1 and TRBJ2-3 provide the parts outside the CDR3, is KAGVTQTPRYLIKTRGQQVTLSCSPISGHRSVSWYQQTPGQGLQFLFEYFSETQRNKGNFPGRFSGRQFSNSRSEMNVSTLELGDSALYLCASSLGLAGPDTQYFGPGTRLTVL.

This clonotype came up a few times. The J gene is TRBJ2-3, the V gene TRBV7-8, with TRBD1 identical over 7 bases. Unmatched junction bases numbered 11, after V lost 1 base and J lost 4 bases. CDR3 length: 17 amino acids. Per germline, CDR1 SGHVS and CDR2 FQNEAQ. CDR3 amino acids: CASSLVWDSLDADTQYF. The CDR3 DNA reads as TGTGCCAGCAGCTTAGTTTGGGACAGCCTTGATGCAGATACGCAGTATTTT.

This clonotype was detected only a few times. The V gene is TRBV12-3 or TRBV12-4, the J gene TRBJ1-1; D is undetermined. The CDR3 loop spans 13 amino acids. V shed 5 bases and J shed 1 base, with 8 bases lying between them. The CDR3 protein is CASSIEKNTEAFF. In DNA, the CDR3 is TGTGCCAGCAGTATCGAAAAGAACACTGAAGCTTTCTTT.

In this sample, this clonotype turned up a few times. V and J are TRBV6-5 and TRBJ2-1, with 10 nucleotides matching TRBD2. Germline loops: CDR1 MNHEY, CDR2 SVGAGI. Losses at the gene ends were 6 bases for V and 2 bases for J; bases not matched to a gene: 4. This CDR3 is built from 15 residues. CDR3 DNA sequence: TGTGCCAGCAGATCCAGCGGGGGGGCCTACAATGAGCAGTTCTTC. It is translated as CASRSSGGAYNEQFF.

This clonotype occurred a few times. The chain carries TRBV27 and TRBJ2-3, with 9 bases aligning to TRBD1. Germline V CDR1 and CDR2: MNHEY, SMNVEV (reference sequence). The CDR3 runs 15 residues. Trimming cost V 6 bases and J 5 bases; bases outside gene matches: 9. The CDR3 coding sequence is TGTGCCAGCAGCCCGACAGGGGGAATGGGAGATACGCAGTATTTT. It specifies CASSPTGGMGDTQYF.

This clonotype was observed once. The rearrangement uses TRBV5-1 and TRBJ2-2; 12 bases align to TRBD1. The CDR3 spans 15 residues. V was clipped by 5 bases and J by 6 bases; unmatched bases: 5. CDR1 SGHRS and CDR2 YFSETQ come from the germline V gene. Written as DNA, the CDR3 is TGCGCCAGCAGTATCGGGACAGGGGGCTCCGGGGAGCTGTTTTTT. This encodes CASSIGTGGSGELFF.

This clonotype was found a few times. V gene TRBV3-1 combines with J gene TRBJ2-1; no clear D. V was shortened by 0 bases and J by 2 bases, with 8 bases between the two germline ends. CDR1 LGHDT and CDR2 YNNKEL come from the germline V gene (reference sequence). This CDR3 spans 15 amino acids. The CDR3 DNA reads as TGTGCCAGCAGCCAAGATGCACTCCCCTACAATGAGCAGTTCTTC. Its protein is CASSQDALPYNEQFF.

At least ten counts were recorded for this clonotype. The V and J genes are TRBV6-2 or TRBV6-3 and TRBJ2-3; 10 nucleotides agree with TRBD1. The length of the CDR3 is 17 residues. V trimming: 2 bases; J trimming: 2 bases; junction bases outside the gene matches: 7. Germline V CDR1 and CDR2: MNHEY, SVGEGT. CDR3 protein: CASSYPGTGAFTDTQYF. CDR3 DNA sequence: TGTGCCAGCAGTTACCCCGGGACAGGGGCCTTCACAGATACGCAGTATTTT.

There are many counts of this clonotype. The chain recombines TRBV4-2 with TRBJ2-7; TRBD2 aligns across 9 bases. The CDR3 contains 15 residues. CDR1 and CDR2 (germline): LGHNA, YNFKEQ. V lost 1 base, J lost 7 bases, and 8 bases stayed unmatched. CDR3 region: CASSQVGSGSGEQYF. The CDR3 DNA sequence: TGTGCCAGCAGCCAAGTCGGTAGCGGGAGTGGGGAGCAGTACTTC.

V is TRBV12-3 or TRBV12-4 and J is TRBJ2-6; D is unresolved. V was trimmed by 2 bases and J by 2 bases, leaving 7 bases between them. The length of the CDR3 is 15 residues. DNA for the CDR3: TGTGCCAGCAGTTTATCACGGCCTGGGGCCAACGTCCTGACTTTC. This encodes CASSLSRPGANVLTF.

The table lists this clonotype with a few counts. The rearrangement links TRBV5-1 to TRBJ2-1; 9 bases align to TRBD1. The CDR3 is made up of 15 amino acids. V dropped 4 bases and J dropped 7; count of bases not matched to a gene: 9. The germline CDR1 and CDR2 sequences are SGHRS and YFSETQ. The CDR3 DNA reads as TGCGCCAGCAGCGGGGACAGGGCCACGAAGAATGAGCAGTTCTTC. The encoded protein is CASSGDRATKNEQFF.

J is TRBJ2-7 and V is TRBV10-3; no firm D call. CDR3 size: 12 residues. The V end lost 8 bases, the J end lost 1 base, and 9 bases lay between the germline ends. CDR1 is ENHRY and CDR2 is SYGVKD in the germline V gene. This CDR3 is CAIVADSYEQYF. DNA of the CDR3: TGTGCCATCGTGGCAGATTCCTACGAGCAGTACTTC.

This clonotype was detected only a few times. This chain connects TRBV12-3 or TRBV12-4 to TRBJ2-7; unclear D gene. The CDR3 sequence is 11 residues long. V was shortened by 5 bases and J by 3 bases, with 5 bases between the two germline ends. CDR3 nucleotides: TGTGCCAGCAGTGACAACTACGAGCAGTACTTC. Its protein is CASSDNYEQYF.

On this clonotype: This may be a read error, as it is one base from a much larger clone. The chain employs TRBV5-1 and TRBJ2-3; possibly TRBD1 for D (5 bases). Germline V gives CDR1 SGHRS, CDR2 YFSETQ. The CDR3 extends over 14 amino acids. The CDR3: CTSSLDSPTDTQYF. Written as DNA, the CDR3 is TGCACCAGCAGCTTAGACAGTCCCACAGATACGCAGTATTTT.

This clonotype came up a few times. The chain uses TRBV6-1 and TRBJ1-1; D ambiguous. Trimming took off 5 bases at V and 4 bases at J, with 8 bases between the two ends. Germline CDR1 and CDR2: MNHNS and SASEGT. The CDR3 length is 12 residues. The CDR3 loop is CASSLSGTEAFF. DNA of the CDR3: TGTGCCAGCAGTCTAAGCGGCACTGAAGCTTTCTTT.

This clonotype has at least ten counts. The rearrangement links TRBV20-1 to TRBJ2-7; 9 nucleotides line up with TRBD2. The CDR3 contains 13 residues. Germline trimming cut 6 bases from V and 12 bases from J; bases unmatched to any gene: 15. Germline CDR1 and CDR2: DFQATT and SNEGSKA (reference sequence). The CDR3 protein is CSALAGARLVRYF. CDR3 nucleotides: TGCAGTGCCTTAGCGGGGGCCCGGCTCGTGAGGTACTTC.

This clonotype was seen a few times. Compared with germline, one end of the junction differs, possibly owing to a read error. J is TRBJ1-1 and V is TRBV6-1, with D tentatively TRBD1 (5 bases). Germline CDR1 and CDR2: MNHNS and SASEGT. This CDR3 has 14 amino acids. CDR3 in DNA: TGTGCCAGCAGAGCTTCAGGGATGAACACTGAAGCTCTCTTT. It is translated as CASRASGMNTEALF.

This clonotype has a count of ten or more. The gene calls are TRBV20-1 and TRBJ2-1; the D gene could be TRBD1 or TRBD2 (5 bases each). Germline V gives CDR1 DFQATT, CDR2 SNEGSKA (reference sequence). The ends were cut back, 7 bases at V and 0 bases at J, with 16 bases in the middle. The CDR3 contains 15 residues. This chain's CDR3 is CSGWSRGLSYNEQFF. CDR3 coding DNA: TGCAGTGGCTGGAGTCGGGGCCTCTCCTACAATGAGCAGTTCTTC.

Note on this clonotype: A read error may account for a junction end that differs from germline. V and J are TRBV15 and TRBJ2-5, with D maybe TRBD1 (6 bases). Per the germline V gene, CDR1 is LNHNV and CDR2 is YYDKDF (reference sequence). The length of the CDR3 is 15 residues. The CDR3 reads CATSRDPGQQETLYF. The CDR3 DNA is TGTGCCACCAGCAGAGATCCCGGACAGCAAGAGACCCTGTACTTC.

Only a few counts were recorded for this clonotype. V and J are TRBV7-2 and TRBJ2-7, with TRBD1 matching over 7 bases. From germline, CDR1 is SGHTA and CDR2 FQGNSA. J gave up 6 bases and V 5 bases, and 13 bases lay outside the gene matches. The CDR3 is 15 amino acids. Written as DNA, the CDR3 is TGTGCCAGCAGCCCACAGGGGCGCGCCCTCGTCGAGCAGTACTTC. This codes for CASSPQGRALVEQYF.

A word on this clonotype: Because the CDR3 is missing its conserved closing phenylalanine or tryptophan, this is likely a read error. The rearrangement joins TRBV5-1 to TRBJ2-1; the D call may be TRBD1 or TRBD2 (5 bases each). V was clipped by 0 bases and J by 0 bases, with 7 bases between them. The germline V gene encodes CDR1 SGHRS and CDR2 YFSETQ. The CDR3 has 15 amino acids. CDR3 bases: TGCGCCAGCAGCTTGGAGGGGAGCTCCTACAATGAGCAGTTCTCC. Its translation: CASSLEGSSYNEQFS.

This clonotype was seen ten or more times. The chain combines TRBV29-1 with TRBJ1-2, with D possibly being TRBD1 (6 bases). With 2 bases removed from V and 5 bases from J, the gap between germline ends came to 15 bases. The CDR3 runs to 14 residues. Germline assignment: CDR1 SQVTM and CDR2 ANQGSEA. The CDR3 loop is CSVESTGMGYGYTF. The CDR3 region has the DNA TGCAGCGTTGAAAGTACAGGGATGGGATATGGCTACACCTTC.

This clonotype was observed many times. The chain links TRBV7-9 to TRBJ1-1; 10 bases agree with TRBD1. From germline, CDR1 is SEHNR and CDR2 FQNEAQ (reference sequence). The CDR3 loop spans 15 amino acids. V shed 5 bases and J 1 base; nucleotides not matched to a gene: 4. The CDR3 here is CASSPRDRGNTEAFF. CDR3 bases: TGTGCCAGCAGCCCCAGGGACAGGGGGAACACTGAAGCTTTCTTT.

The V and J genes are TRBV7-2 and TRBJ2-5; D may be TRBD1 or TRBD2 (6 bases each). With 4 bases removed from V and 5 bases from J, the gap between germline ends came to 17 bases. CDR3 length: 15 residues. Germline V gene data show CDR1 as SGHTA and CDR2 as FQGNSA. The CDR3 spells CASSSCPRGEETQYF. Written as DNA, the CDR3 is TGTGCCAGCAGCTCCTGCCCGAGGGGGGAGGAGACCCAGTACTTC.